Described below is a single T cell receptor (beta chain) sequence and its context. The target antigen is unknown. Time point denoted: blood 4 weeks post-SBRT, at nephrectomy. Documented treatment: 15 Gy SBRT to primary tumor, nephrectomy 4 weeks later. Nephrectomy followed 15 Gy stereotactic body radiation by 4 weeks. Measured with immunoSEQ multiplex PCR; TCRdb has only the in-frame clones, and not every one. Found here are about 150,000 clones, approximately 86% of them singletons; the top ten hold around 17%. These data come from a study of radiation and T cells in renal cell carcinoma. This CDR3 spans 15 amino acids. Trimming cost V 0 bases and J 8 bases; bases outside gene matches: 8. CDR1 SGHNT and CDR2 YYREEE come from the germline V gene (reference sequence). Broader study findings: Top tumor clonotypes rose in blood 2 weeks post-radiation, then contracted.

This receptor was obtained from a woman in her fifties or sixties with renal cell carcinoma. The sequenced sample was blood, obtained from a patient whose treatment included radiotherapy and nephrectomy. The chain joins TRBV5-4 to TRBJ2-1; 7 positions agree with TRBD1. The CDR3 spells CASSLAGQGVDEQFF. The CDR3 bases are TGTGCCAGCAGCTTGGCCGGGCAGGGGGTCGATGAGCAGTTCTTC.